Each of the 10 T cell receptor beta chains below was sequenced from the same sample in a study of graft-versus-host responses after intestinal transplantation. The antigens of these receptors remain unknown. Repertoires were generated with immunoSEQ multiplex PCR, while TCRdb's copy carries only in-frame clones and drops some. The sample includes about 89,000 clones, about 94% of them seen just once. The input for sequencing was unstimulated CD4+ T cells sorted from spleen or lymph node cells, taken before transplant. These receptors came from a human donor who was the organ donor for an intestinal transplant.

V and J are TRBV7-3 and TRBJ1-1; possible D gene TRBD1, 6 bases. The CDR3 has 13 amino acids. V was shortened by 2 bases and J by 5 bases, with 9 bases between the two germline ends. CDR1 is SGHTA, CDR2 FQGTGA, per germline. The CDR3 protein is CASSLSGVTEAFF. The DNA of the CDR3 is TGTGCCAGCAGCTTATCAGGGGTTACTGAAGCTTTCTTT.

In the case of this clone: In the same sample, other DNA sequences code for this CDR3. The chain combines TRBV11-3 with TRBJ1-2, with a tentative D call TRBD1 (5 bases). This CDR3 is built from 12 residues. Trimming took off 5 bases at V and 8 bases at J, with 12 bases between the two ends. Germline loops: CDR1 SGHNT, CDR2 YENEEA. CDR3 bases: TGTGCCAGCAGCCTGACCGGGGGGGGCTACACCTTC. It specifies CASSLTGGGYTF.

The chain combines TRBV12-5 with TRBJ2-1; D unresolved. The CDR3 loop spans 17 amino acids. Trimming removed 3 bases at V and 0 bases at J, with 15 bases between. Germline V gene sequence: CDR1 LGHNT, CDR2 FRNRAP. The DNA for the CDR3 is TGTGCTAGTGGTTTTGGTACTACCTTTAGCTCCTACAATGAGCAGTTCTTC. Protein product: CASGFGTTFSSYNEQFF.

The CDR3 sequence: CASSPQGLNEKLFF. Here the CDR3 DNA reads TGTGCCAGCAGCCCACAGGGCCTCAATGAAAAACTGTTTTTT. The gene calls are TRBV7-9 and TRBJ1-4; TRBD1 is a possible D gene (6 bases). Trimming took off 5 bases at V and 5 bases at J, with 12 bases between the two ends. Germline-derived CDR1 and CDR2 are SEHNR and FQNEAQ (reference sequence). The CDR3 contains 14 residues.

J is TRBJ1-1 and V is TRBV15; possibly TRBD1 for D (5 bases). Trimming pared 0 bases from V and 5 bases from J, leaving 10 bases between. The CDR3 has 14 residues. Germline V gene sequence: CDR1 LNHNV, CDR2 YYDKDF (reference sequence). The CDR3 is CATSRDPGRTEAFF. The CDR3 DNA reads TGTGCCACCAGCAGAGACCCAGGGCGGACTGAAGCTTTCTTT.

The chain couples TRBV15 to TRBJ1-4; 7 nucleotides line up with TRBD1. From germline, CDR1 is LNHNV and CDR2 YYDKDF (reference sequence). CDR3 length: 15 amino acids. The ends lost 6 bases at V and 5 bases at J; junction bases unmatched: 9. Here the CDR3 DNA reads TGTGCCACCAGAGAGTCCGGGACAGAGAATGAAAAACTGTTTTTT. Its translation: CATRESGTENEKLFF.

V usage is TRBV4-3 and J usage is TRBJ1-2, with D unresolved. The V gene's germline CDR1 is LGHNA and CDR2 YSLEER. This CDR3 has 13 residues. Trimming stripped 4 bases from V and 1 base from J, with 7 bases between. The CDR3 loop reads CASSPAGNYGYTF. The DNA for the CDR3 is TGCGCCAGCAGCCCCGCCGGTAACTATGGCTACACCTTC.

The V call is TRBV28, the J call TRBJ2-2, with D unclear. CDR1 is MDHEN and CDR2 is SYDVKM in the germline V gene. The CDR3 runs to 15 residues. Trimming removed 7 bases at V and 2 bases at J, with 14 bases between. In nucleotides, the CDR3 is TGTGCCAGCAAAATAGTCGGCGCCAACACCGGGGAGCTGTTTTTT. Its protein is CASKIVGANTGELFF.

The chain is built from TRBV5-1 and TRBJ1-1; the D gene is possibly TRBD1 (5 bases). The CDR3 runs 14 residues. CDR1 is SGHRS and CDR2 is YFSETQ in the germline V gene. The V and J ends lost 2 bases and 2 bases respectively, with 10 bases between them. Here the CDR3 DNA reads TGCGCCAGCAGCTTAAGTGGGACCAACACTGAAGCTTTCTTT. The encoded protein is CASSLSGTNTEAFF.

The V and J genes are TRBV30 and TRBJ2-2, with D tentatively TRBD1 (6 bases). The CDR3 extends over 15 amino acids. Germline V gene lookup returns CDR1 GTSNPN and CDR2 SVGIG (reference sequence). The V end was cut by 2 bases, the J end by 4 bases, with 14 bases between. In DNA form, the CDR3 reads TGTGCCTGGAGTAGACGACCAGGGGCCACCGGGGAGCTGTTTTTT. Its translation: CAWSRRPGATGELFF.